This T cell receptor beta chain emerged from a study of T-cell reconstitution after alpha-beta-depleted transplantation in children. Notes on the study in general: Surviving recipient T cells and thymic progenitors underlay high day-60 TCRbeta diversity in some patients. Counts and diversity of T cells one year after transplant came mostly from newly produced T cells. By about two months after transplant, alpha-beta T cells reportedly arose from several hundred graft clones that had expanded.

Details on this clonotype: What it binds is not known.

Losses at the gene ends were 2 bases for V and 4 bases for J; bases not matched to a gene: 7. Germline V gene sequence: CDR1 MDHEN, CDR2 SYDVKM. The CDR3 runs to 15 residues. Construction of the TCRbeta library involved unique molecular identifiers. TCRdb reprocessed the PCR reads via MiXCR and lists one record per CDR3 protein. The sample contains around 450,000 distinct CDR3 sequences, 43% of which appear only once. V gene TRBV28 combines with J gene TRBJ1-2, with TRBD1 identical over 7 bases. This sequence was found in a girl aged 2-10 years with aplastic anemia, due to receive a stem cell transplant. Material: PBMCs, obtained before TCRalphabeta/CD19-depleted stem cell transplant. The CDR3 is CASSLGPTGIYGYTF. In DNA, the CDR3 is TGTGCCAGCAGTTTAGGCCCGACAGGGATCTATGGCTACACCTTC.